Below, 26 T cell receptor beta chains from the same sample are listed, as sequenced in a study of T cell clones after liver transplantation. Profiled with immunoSEQ multiplex PCR; TCRdb holds only in-frame clones, not every one. The table shows 95,000 to 130,000 clones, with less than 95% occurring only once. The specimen comprised CD4+ T cells from blood, sampled 12 months after liver transplant. The receptors come from a human patient who received a liver transplant. Some T cells may be transferred from the graft donor.

The chain couples TRBV7-2 to TRBJ2-2, with D unclear. Looked up from germline, CDR1 is SGHTA and CDR2 is FQGNSA. The CDR3 length is 15 residues. The V end was cut by 1 base, the J end by 3 bases, with 9 bases between. CDR3 residues: CASSLEVQDTGELFF. DNA for the CDR3: TGTGCCAGCAGCTTAGAAGTCCAGGACACCGGGGAGCTGTTTTTT.

This clone was observed a handful of times. The chain has TRBV7-2 and TRBJ2-1; D is ambiguous. The V and J ends lost 5 bases and 9 bases respectively, with 17 bases between them. In germline, CDR1 is SGHTA, CDR2 FQGNSA. This CDR3 contains 14 residues. CDR3 sequence (DNA): TGTGCCAGCAGCGCCACGTCCGTCCCCGGTGAGCAGTTCTTC. Translating it yields CASSATSVPGEQFF. The whole variable domain, filled in from reference TRBV7-2 and TRBJ2-1, reads GAGVSQSPSNKVTEKGKDVELRCDPISGHTALYWYRQSLGQGLEFLIYFQGNSAPDKSGLPSDRFSAERTGGSVSTLTIQRTQQEDSAVYLCASSATSVPGEQFFGPGTRLTVL.

The J gene is TRBJ2-6, the V gene TRBV6-6, with D possibly matching TRBD1 (5 bases). The ends were cut back, 0 bases at V and 3 bases at J, with 6 bases in the middle. This CDR3 has 15 amino acids. Per the germline V gene, CDR1 is MNHNY and CDR2 is SVGAGI (reference sequence). The CDR3 spells CASSYSGVGANVLTF. CDR3 nucleotides: TGTGCCAGCAGTTACTCAGGGGTTGGGGCCAACGTCCTGACTTTC.

The chain carries TRBV7-2 and TRBJ2-7, with 13 bases aligning to TRBD2. Germline CDR1 SGHTA, CDR2 FQGNSA. The CDR3 is 16 amino acids. The junction had 7 bases not matched to a gene; V was cut back by 6 bases and J by 2 bases. This CDR3 reads CASRLAGGPSPYEQYF. In nucleotides, the CDR3 is TGTGCCAGCAGACTAGCGGGAGGGCCCTCCCCCTACGAGCAGTACTTC.

V is TRBV27 and J is TRBJ2-7; TRBD1 aligns across 7 bases. The CDR3 covers 14 residues. J was trimmed by 4 bases and V by 4 bases; bases with no gene match: 7. Germline V gene sequence: CDR1 MNHEY, CDR2 SMNVEV (reference sequence). The CDR3 region has the DNA TGTGCCAGCAGTTCCGATACAGGGGTGTACGAGCAGTACTTC. Amino acids: CASSSDTGVYEQYF.

The chain joins TRBV9 to TRBJ2-7; D gene uncertain. Per the germline V gene, CDR1 is SGDLS and CDR2 is YYNGEE. The ends were cut back, 3 bases at V and 8 bases at J, with 12 bases in the middle. CDR3 length: 12 amino acids. CDR3 residues: CASSAPGEKQYF. CDR3 nucleotides: TGTGCCAGCAGCGCGCCTGGAGAGAAGCAGTACTTC.

The chain is built from TRBV9 and TRBJ2-7; D not certain. Germline V CDR1 and CDR2: SGDLS, YYNGEE. V was shortened by 3 bases and J by 4 bases, with 11 bases between the two germline ends. CDR3 size: 13 residues. CDR3 in amino acids: CASSAPPLYEQYF. DNA of the CDR3: TGTGCCAGCAGCGCCCCGCCCCTTTACGAGCAGTACTTC.

V is TRBV28 and J is TRBJ2-7, with 13 bases lining up with TRBD2. Unmatched junction bases numbered 7, after V lost 5 bases and J lost 0 bases. In germline, CDR1 is MDHEN, CDR2 SYDVKM. CDR3 length: 17 residues. The CDR3: CASSLWTSGGLSYEQYF. The CDR3 DNA reads TGTGCCAGCAGTCTCTGGACTAGCGGGGGTCTCTCCTACGAGCAGTACTTC.

The V and J genes are TRBV7-9 and TRBJ2-5; 15 nucleotides match TRBD2. Germline CDR1 SEHNR, CDR2 FQNEAQ (reference sequence). V was clipped by 8 bases and J by 4 bases; unmatched bases: 5. The CDR3 spans 15 residues. CDR3 sequence (DNA): TGTGCCAGCGGATCGGGACTAGCGGGAGGAGAGACCCAGTACTTC. Its protein is CASGSGLAGGETQYF.

The chain joins TRBV5-1 to TRBJ1-1; 7 bases are shared with TRBD1. This CDR3 is 14 amino acids long. Per germline, CDR1 SGHRS and CDR2 YFSETQ. Trimming cost V 3 bases and J 5 bases; bases outside gene matches: 7. The CDR3 sequence: CASSSAAGGTEAFF. As DNA, the CDR3 is TGCGCCAGCAGCTCGGCGGCAGGGGGTACTGAAGCTTTCTTT.

The rearrangement uses TRBV29-1 and TRBJ1-2, with TRBD1 matching over 8 bases. Germline V CDR1 and CDR2: SQVTM, ANQGSEA. There are 13 residues in the CDR3. Germline trimming cut 4 bases from V and 3 bases from J; bases unmatched to any gene: 4. The CDR3 loop is CSVAGQGDYGYTF. DNA for the CDR3: TGCAGCGTTGCTGGACAGGGAGACTATGGCTACACCTTC.

Comments on this clone: Other DNA sequences in this sample translate to the same CDR3. This chain joins TRBV28 and TRBJ1-2; unclear D gene. V lost 3 bases and J lost 1, with 3 bases in between. CDR3 size: 12 residues. Germline lookup yields CDR1 MDHEN and CDR2 SYDVKM. CDR3 loop: CASSLVNYGYTF. The CDR3 region has the DNA TGTGCCAGCAGTTTGGTTAACTATGGCTACACCTTC.

This chain connects TRBV28 to TRBJ2-7; tentatively, D is TRBD1 or TRBD2 (6 bases each). Germline assignment: CDR1 MDHEN and CDR2 SYDVKM. V lost 6 bases and J 5 bases, leaving 17 bases between the germline ends. This CDR3 region has 14 residues. The CDR3 nucleotides read TGTGCCAGCAGGCGGAGAAACGGGGGCCACGAGCAGTACTTC. Protein: CASRRRNGGHEQYF.

V gene TRBV5-1 combines with J gene TRBJ2-5; TRBD2 agrees at 9 bases. This CDR3 has 18 amino acids. Germline lookup yields CDR1 SGHRS and CDR2 YFSETQ. V trimming: 1 base; J trimming: 1 base; junction bases outside the gene matches: 11. The CDR3 DNA reads TGCGCCAGCAGCTTGTCAGGGGTTAGCGGGAGCGGCCAAGAGACCCAGTACTTC. It translates to CASSLSGVSGSGQETQYF.

The chain employs TRBV7-6 and TRBJ2-3; D gene uncertain. Trimming removed 0 bases from V and 0 bases from J, with 4 bases in between. The germline V gene encodes CDR1 SGHVS and CDR2 FNYEAQ. The CDR3 loop spans 14 amino acids. The CDR3 protein is CASSLATSTDTQYF. For the CDR3, the DNA is TGTGCCAGCAGCTTAGCGACTAGCACAGATACGCAGTATTTT.

The chain recombines TRBV18 with TRBJ1-5; D not resolved. The CDR3 loop spans 16 amino acids. CDR1 and CDR2 (germline): KGHSH, LQKENI. The V end was cut by 6 bases, the J end by 0 bases, with 15 bases between. DNA of the CDR3: TGTGCCAGCTCCGCTCCGGGGAAGAATAGCAATCAGCCCCAGCATTTT. Its protein product is CASSAPGKNSNQPQHF.

V is TRBV5-1 and J is TRBJ1-3; D uncertain. Germline-derived CDR1 and CDR2 are SGHRS and YFSETQ. This CDR3 has 16 amino acids. The V end lost 5 bases, the J end lost 0 bases, and 15 bases lay between the germline ends. The CDR3 sequence is CASRPGGVDSGNTIYF. In DNA, the CDR3 is TGCGCCAGCAGACCAGGAGGAGTCGACTCTGGAAACACCATATATTTT.

The V gene is TRBV6-5, the J gene TRBJ2-5, with a possible D match to TRBD2 (6 bases). CDR1 and CDR2 (germline): MNHEY, SVGAGI. The CDR3 runs to 13 residues. V dropped 5 bases and J dropped 7 bases, with 14 bases sitting between them. The CDR3 loop is CASSRTGTATQYF. The CDR3 DNA follows: TGTGCCAGCAGTCGGACCGGGACTGCGACCCAGTACTTC.

The chain recombines TRBV10-2 with TRBJ2-7; no definite D call. V was trimmed by 0 bases and J by 5 bases, leaving 5 bases between them. Germline CDR1 WSHSY, CDR2 SAAADI. The CDR3 totals 12 residues. The CDR3 DNA sequence: TGCGCCAGCAGTGAGTCTTGGCACGAGCAGTACTTC. Its protein is CASSESWHEQYF.

This clone was seen more than once but under ten times. The rearrangement links TRBV11-3 to TRBJ2-1; 10 nucleotides agree with TRBD2. J was trimmed by 5 bases and V by 2 bases; bases with no gene match: 3. Germline V CDR1 and CDR2: SGHNT, YENEEA. This CDR3 has 15 amino acids. The CDR3 DNA follows: TGTGCCAGCAGCTTAAGCGGGAGGGCAGACAATGAGCAGTTCTTC. This sequence encodes CASSLSGRADNEQFF.

The rearrangement uses TRBV4-1 and TRBJ2-6, with 11 bases lining up with TRBD2. The V gene's germline CDR1 is MGHRA and CDR2 YSYEKL. This CDR3 has 20 residues. V was pared by 2 bases and J by 2 bases, with 11 bases of the junction left unmatched. The CDR3 coding sequence is TGCGCCAGCAGCCAAAATCCCCAACTAGCGGGAGTAACTGGGGCCAACGTCCTGACTTTC. As protein: CASSQNPQLAGVTGANVLTF.

The V and J genes are TRBV28 and TRBJ2-4; maybe TRBD1 (6 bases). The germline V gene encodes CDR1 MDHEN and CDR2 SYDVKM. V lost 2 bases, J lost 8 bases, and 13 bases lay in between. The CDR3 has 14 amino acids. CDR3 bases: TGTGCCAGCAGTTTACAGGGGACCCCGGACATTCAGTACTTC. Translated: CASSLQGTPDIQYF. The full variable domain, in which reference TRBV28 and TRBJ2-4 provide the parts outside the CDR3, is DVKVTQSSRYLVKRTGEKVFLECVQDMDHENMFWYRQDPGLGLRLIYFSYDVKMKEKGDIPEGYSVSREKKERFSLILESASTNQTSMYLCASSLQGTPDIQYFGAGTRLSVL.

V usage is TRBV4-2 and J usage is TRBJ1-1; no firm D call. This CDR3 comprises 13 residues. Germline-derived CDR1 and CDR2 are LGHNA and YNFKEQ. Trimming cost V 2 bases and J 3 bases, with 7 bases left between them. CDR3 nucleotide sequence: TGTGCCAGCAGCCAATCCGGTTACACTGAAGCTTTCTTT. This gives the protein CASSQSGYTEAFF.

Note on this clone: This sample also contains other DNA sequences that code for the same CDR3. The genes are TRBV5-1 and TRBJ2-7, with TRBD1 matching over 11 bases. Germline V lookup: CDR1 SGHRS, CDR2 YFSETQ. V was pared by 4 bases and J by 3 bases, with 3 bases of the junction left unmatched. The CDR3 is 14 residues long. CDR3 in DNA: TGCGCCAGCAGCACGGGACAGGGGGGCTACGAGCAGTACTTC. This gives the protein CASSTGQGGYEQYF.

The gene calls are TRBV5-1 and TRBJ2-1, with unresolved D. Germline-derived CDR1 and CDR2 are SGHRS and YFSETQ. Trimming removed 0 bases from V and 0 bases from J, with 7 bases in between. The CDR3 totals 15 residues. The CDR3 nucleotides are TGCGCCAGCAGCTTGGTCCACAGCTCCTACAATGAGCAGTTCTTC. Its protein is CASSLVHSSYNEQFF. Complete variable domain (other parts from reference TRBV5-1 and TRBJ2-1): KAGVTQTPRYLIKTRGQQVTLSCSPISGHRSVSWYQQTPGQGLQFLFEYFSETQRNKGNFPGRFSGRQFSNSRSEMNVSTLELGDSALYLCASSLVHSSYNEQFFGPGTRLTVL.

This rearrangement joins TRBV27 to TRBJ2-7; 7 nucleotides line up with TRBD2. V gave up 4 bases and J gave up 0 bases; unmatched junction bases: 12. In germline, CDR1 is MNHEY, CDR2 SMNVEV (reference sequence). The CDR3 is made up of 17 amino acids. Written as DNA, the CDR3 is TGTGCCAGCAGTTCTGCACCGACTAGCCTCAGCTCCTACGAGCAGTACTTC. It encodes CASSSAPTSLSSYEQYF.